This T cell receptor (beta chain) was sequenced in a study of vaccination and CD4 T cells after COVID-19. The Oncomine TCR Beta short-read assay generated sequence data from the DNA of cultured CD4+ T cells. Investigators isolated genomic DNA from cultured CD4+ T cells. From the PCR reads, TCRdb called clonotypes with MiXCR, one entry per CDR3 protein. Of 9,900 or so distinct CDR3 sequences in the sample, approximately 30% were seen once. Treatment described: approximately nine-day PBMC culture with coronavirus spike peptide pools or control peptides (ViraFEST assay). Samples of CD4+ T cells were obtained from the unexposed donor before the COVID-19 pandemic (2011-2018). It was SARS-CoV-2 S/N and four cold-coronavirus spikes that probed unexposed-donor CD4+ T cells, cells permitting. On this clonotype itself: Its cognate antigen is unknown.

Material for sequencing was CD4+ T cells from blood, cultured in vitro. The TCR comes from a human donor in good health.

Here the CDR3 reads CSASSPGQGGTEAFF. DNA for the CDR3: TGCAGTGCTTCCTCCCCGGGACAGGGAGGCACTGAAGCTTTCTTT. The rearrangement uses TRBV20-1 and TRBJ1-1; 9 nucleotides agree with TRBD1. Trimming removed 5 bases from V and 4 bases from J; junction bases left unmatched: 11. Looked up from germline, CDR1 is DFQATT and CDR2 is SNEGSKA (reference sequence). This CDR3 is built from 15 residues.